These T cell receptor beta chains were read from a single sample in a study of T cell repertoires in aging, cancer and after chemotherapy. A single record per CDR3 protein comes from TCRdb applying MiXCR to the multiplex PCR reads. Seen here are some 11,000 distinct CDR3 sequences, about 31% observed once, and the top ten hold approximately 3.4%. Sequencing used blood. These TCRs come from a human donor in good health. The CDR3 runs from the conserved cysteine through the conserved F or W. A D gene is named only where the DNA matches it firmly. Rows may omit the clone size; those that give it use once, few, many or a size class.

v_call: TRBV29-1; d_call: -; j_call: TRBJ1-2; clone_size: medium-sized; cdr3_aa: CSVEQGYGYTF; cdr3_nt: TGCAGCGTTGAACAGGGATATGGCTACACCTTC
v_call: TRBV6-1; d_call: TRBD2; j_call: TRBJ2-7; clone_size: -; cdr3_aa: CASSILAGEYEQYF; cdr3_nt: TGTGCCAGCAGCATCCTAGCGGGAGAGTACGAGCAGTACTTC
v_call: TRBV5-6; d_call: TRBD1; j_call: TRBJ1-1; clone_size: few; cdr3_aa: CASSRTGGSVRTEAFF; cdr3_nt: TGTGCCAGCAGTCGGACAGGGGGCTCAGTTAGAACTGAAGCTTTCTTT
v_call: TRBV6-2/TRBV6-3; d_call: TRBD1; j_call: TRBJ1-4; clone_size: -; cdr3_aa: CASSYGTGVEKLFF; cdr3_nt: TGTGCCAGCAGTTACGGGACAGGGGTTGAAAAACTGTTTTTT
v_call: TRBV27; d_call: TRBD2; j_call: TRBJ2-2; clone_size: medium-sized; cdr3_aa: CASGRTSLEPGELFF; cdr3_nt: TGTGCCAGCGGTCGGACTAGCTTGGAACCCGGGGAGCTGTTTTTT
v_call: TRBV19; d_call: -; j_call: TRBJ2-3; clone_size: few; cdr3_aa: CASSIRYLTDTQYF; cdr3_nt: TGTGCCAGTAGTATAAGGTATTTGACAGATACGCAGTATTTT
v_call: TRBV12-3/TRBV12-4; d_call: -; j_call: TRBJ2-3; clone_size: -; cdr3_aa: CASSFWWGRTDTQYF; cdr3_nt: TGTGCCAGCAGTTTCTGGTGGGGGAGGACAGATACGCAGTATTTT
v_call: TRBV20-1; d_call: TRBD2; j_call: TRBJ2-1; clone_size: few; cdr3_aa: CSAGRGGWYNEQFF; cdr3_nt: TGCAGTGCTGGTCGCGGGGGGTGGTACAATGAGCAGTTCTTC
v_call: TRBV7-9; d_call: -; j_call: TRBJ2-7; clone_size: -; cdr3_aa: CAGSFYQSYEQYF; cdr3_nt: TGTGCCGGCAGCTTTTATCAGAGCTACGAGCAGTACTTC
v_call: TRBV5-4; d_call: TRBD1; j_call: TRBJ1-5; clone_size: -; cdr3_aa: CASSPGTGVGQPQHF; cdr3_nt: TGTGCCAGCAGCCCCGGGACAGGAGTCGGTCAGCCCCAGCATTTT
v_call: TRBV19; d_call: -; j_call: TRBJ1-5; clone_size: few; cdr3_aa: CASSLTHRRDDSNQPQHF; cdr3_nt: TGTGCCAGTAGTCTCACCCACAGGAGGGACGATAGCAATCAGCCCCAGCATTTT
v_call: TRBV18; d_call: -; j_call: TRBJ2-7; clone_size: few; cdr3_aa: CASSPPGLSRGLVEQYF; cdr3_nt: TGTGCCAGCTCACCACCGGGGCTCTCACGGGGACTGGTAGAGCAGTACTTC
v_call: TRBV12-3/TRBV12-4; d_call: -; j_call: TRBJ1-5; clone_size: -; cdr3_aa: CASSSQGNQPQHF; cdr3_nt: TGTGCCAGCAGCTCCCAGGGGAATCAGCCCCAGCATTTT
v_call: TRBV5-6; d_call: -; j_call: TRBJ2-1; clone_size: once; cdr3_aa: CASSLTYRGNEQFF; cdr3_nt: TGTGCCAGCAGCTTAACCTACCGGGGGAATGAGCAGTTCTTC
v_call: TRBV5-4; d_call: TRBD1; j_call: TRBJ1-3; clone_size: -; cdr3_aa: CASSYAGTGFGNTIYF; cdr3_nt: TGTGCCAGCAGCTACGCCGGGACAGGGTTTGGAAACACCATATATTTT
v_call: TRBV30; d_call: -; j_call: TRBJ2-7; clone_size: -; cdr3_aa: CAWSPKRGFNEQYF; cdr3_nt: TGTGCCTGGAGCCCCAAAAGGGGGTTTAACGAGCAGTACTTC
v_call: TRBV30; d_call: TRBD1; j_call: TRBJ1-1; clone_size: -; cdr3_aa: CAWSPGGRQAFF; cdr3_nt: TGTGCCTGGAGTCCAGGGGGGAGGCAAGCTTTCTTT